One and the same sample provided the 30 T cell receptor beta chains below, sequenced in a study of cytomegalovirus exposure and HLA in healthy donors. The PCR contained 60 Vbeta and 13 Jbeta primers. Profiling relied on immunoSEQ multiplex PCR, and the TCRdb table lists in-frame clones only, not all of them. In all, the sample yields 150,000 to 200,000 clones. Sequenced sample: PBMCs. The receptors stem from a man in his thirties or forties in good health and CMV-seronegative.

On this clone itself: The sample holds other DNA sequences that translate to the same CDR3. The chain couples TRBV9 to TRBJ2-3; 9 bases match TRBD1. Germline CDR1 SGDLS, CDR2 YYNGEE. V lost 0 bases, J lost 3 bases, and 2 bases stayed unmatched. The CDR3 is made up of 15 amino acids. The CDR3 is CASSVGGTGTDTQYF. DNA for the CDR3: TGTGCCAGCAGCGTAGGAGGGACAGGGACAGATACGCAGTATTTT.

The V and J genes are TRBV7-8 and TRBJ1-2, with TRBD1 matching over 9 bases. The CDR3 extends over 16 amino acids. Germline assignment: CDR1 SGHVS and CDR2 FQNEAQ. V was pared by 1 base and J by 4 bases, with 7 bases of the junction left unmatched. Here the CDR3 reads CASSLVDRGLIYGYTF. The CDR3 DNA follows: TGTGCCAGCAGCTTAGTGGACAGGGGATTAATCTATGGCTACACCTTC.

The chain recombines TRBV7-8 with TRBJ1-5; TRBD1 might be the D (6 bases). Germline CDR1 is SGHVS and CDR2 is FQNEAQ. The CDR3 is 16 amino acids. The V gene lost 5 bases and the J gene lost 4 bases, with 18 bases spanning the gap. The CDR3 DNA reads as TGTGCCAGCAGCCCGGACAGTCTATTGTCTAATCAGCCCCAGCATTTT. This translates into CASSPDSLLSNQPQHF.

The CDR3 sequence is CATSREGWGQGTEAFF. CDR3 DNA: TGTGCCACCAGCAGAGAGGGCTGGGGCCAAGGGACTGAAGCTTTCTTT. The genes are TRBV15 and TRBJ1-1, with TRBD1 as a possible D gene (5 bases). The CDR3 is 16 amino acids. Trimming took 0 bases from V and 5 from J, leaving 16 bases between them. The germline V gene encodes CDR1 LNHNV and CDR2 YYDKDF (reference sequence).

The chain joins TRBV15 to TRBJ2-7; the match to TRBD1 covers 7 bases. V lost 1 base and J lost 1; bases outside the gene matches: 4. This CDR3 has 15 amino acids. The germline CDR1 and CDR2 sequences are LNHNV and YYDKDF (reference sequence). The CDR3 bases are TGTGCCACCAGCAGAGGGACAGGAGCGTCCTACGAGCAGTACTTC. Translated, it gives CATSRGTGASYEQYF. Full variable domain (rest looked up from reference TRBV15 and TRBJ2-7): DAMVIQNPRYQVTQFGKPVTLSCSQTLNHNVMYWYQQKSSQAPKLLFHYYDKDFNNEADTPDNFQSRRPNTSFCFLDIRSPGLGDTAMYLCATSRGTGASYEQYFGPGTRLTVT.

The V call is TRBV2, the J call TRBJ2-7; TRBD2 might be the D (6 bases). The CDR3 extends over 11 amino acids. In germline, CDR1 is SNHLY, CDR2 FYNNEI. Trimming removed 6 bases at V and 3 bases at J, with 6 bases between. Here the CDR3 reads CASRDYYEQYF. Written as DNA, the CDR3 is TGTGCCAGCAGGGACTACTACGAGCAGTACTTC.

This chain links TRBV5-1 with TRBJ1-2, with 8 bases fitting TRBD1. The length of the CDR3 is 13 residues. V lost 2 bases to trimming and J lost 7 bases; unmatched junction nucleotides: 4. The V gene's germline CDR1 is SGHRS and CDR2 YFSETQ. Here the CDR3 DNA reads TGCGCCAGCAGCTTCGGACAGGGCGGTGGCTACACCTTC. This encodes CASSFGQGGGYTF.

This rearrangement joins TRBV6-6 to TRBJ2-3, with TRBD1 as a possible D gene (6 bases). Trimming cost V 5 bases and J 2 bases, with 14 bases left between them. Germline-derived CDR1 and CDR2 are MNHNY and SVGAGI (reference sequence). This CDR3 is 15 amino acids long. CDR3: CASSTTGSPTDTQYF. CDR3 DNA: TGTGCCAGCAGTACGACAGGCTCCCCCACAGATACGCAGTATTTT.

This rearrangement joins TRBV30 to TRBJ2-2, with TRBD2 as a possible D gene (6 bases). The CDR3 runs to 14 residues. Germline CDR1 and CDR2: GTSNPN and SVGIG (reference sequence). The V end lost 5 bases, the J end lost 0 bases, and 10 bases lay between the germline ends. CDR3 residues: CAWGRTTNTGELFF. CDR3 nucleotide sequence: TGTGCCTGGGGCAGGACTACGAACACCGGGGAGCTGTTTTTT.

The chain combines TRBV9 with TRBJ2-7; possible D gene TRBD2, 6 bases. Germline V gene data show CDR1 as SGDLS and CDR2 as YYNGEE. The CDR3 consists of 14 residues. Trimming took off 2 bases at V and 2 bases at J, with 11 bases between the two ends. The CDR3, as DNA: TGTGCCAGCAGCGTCCGGGACTCGCCCTACGAGCAGTACTTC. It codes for CASSVRDSPYEQYF.

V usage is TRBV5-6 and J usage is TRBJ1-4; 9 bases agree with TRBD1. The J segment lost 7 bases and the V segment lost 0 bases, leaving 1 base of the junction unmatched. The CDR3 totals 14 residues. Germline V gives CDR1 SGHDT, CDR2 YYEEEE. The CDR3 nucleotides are TGTGCCAGCAGCTTGGGACAGGGGGGTGAAAAACTGTTTTTT. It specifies CASSLGQGGEKLFF.

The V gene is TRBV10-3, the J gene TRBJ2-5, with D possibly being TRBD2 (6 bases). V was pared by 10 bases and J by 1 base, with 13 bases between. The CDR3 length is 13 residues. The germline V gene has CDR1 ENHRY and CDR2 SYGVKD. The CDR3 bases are TGTGCCACCCGGGGAGGAACCCAAGAGACCCAGTACTTC. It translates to CATRGGTQETQYF.

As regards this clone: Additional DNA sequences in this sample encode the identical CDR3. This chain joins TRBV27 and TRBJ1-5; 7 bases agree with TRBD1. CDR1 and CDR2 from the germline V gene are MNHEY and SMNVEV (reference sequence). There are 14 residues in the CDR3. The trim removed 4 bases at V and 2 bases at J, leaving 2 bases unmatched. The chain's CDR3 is CASSSGGGNQPQHF. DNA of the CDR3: TGTGCCAGCAGTTCAGGGGGTGGCAATCAGCCCCAGCATTTT.

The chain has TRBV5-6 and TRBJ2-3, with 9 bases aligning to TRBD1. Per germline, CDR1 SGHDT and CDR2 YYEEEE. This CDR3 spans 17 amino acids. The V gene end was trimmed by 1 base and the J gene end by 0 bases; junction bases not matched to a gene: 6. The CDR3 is CASSLSGTGISTDTQYF. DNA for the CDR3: TGTGCCAGCAGCTTGTCCGGGACAGGGATAAGCACAGATACGCAGTATTTT.

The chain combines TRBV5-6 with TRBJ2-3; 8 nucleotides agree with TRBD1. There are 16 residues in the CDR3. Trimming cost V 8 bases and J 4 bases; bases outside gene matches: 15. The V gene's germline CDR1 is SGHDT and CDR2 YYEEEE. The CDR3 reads CASYRGTQGKADTQYF. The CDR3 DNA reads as TGTGCCAGTTACAGGGGGACACAGGGGAAAGCAGATACGCAGTATTTT.

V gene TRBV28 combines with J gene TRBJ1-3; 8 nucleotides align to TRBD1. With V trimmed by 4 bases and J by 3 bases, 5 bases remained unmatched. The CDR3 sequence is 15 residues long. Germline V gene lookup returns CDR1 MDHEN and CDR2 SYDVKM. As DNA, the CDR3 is TGTGCCAGCAGTTCCCCGGACAGGGATGGAAACACCATATATTTT. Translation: CASSSPDRDGNTIYF.

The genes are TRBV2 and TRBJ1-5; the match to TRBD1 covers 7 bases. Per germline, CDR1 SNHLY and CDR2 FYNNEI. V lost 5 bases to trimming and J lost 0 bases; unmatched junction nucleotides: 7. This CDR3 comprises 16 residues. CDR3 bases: TGTGCCAGCAGTCCTAGGACAGGACTTAGCAATCAGCCCCAGCATTTT. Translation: CASSPRTGLSNQPQHF.

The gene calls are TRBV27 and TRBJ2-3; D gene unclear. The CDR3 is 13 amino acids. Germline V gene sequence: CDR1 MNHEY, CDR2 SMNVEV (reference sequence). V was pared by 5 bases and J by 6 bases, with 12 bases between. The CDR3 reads CASSASESDTQYF. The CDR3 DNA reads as TGTGCCAGCAGTGCCTCGGAGTCGGATACGCAGTATTTT.

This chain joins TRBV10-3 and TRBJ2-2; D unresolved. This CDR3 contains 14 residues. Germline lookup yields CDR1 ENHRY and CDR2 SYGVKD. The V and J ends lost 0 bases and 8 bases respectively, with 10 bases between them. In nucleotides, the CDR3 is TGTGCCATCAGTGAGTCGCTTGGCTTTGGGGAGCTGTTTTTT. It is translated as CAISESLGFGELFF.

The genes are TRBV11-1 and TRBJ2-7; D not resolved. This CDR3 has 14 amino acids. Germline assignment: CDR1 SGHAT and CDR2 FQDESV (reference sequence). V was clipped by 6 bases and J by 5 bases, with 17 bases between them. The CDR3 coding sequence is TGTGCCAGCAGTCTTGCATGGGCTTCGAACGAGCAGTACTTC. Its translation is CASSLAWASNEQYF.

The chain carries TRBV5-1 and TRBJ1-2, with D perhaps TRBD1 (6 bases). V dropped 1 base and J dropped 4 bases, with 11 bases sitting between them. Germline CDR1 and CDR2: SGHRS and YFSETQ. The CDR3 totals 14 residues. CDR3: CASSLTTGPYGYTF. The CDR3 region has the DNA TGCGCCAGCAGCTTGACTACAGGGCCCTATGGCTACACCTTC.

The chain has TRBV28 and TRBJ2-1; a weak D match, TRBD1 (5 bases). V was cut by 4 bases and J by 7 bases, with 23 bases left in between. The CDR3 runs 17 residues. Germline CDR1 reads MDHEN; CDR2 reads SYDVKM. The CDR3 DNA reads TGTGCCAGCAGTTCCCAGGGTGGCCGCGGTCCTCATAATGAGCAGTTCTTC. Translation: CASSSQGGRGPHNEQFF. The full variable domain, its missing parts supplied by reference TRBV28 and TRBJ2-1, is DVKVTQSSRYLVKRTGEKVFLECVQDMDHENMFWYRQDPGLGLRLIYFSYDVKMKEKGDIPEGYSVSREKKERFSLILESASTNQTSMYLCASSSQGGRGPHNEQFFGPGTRLTVL.

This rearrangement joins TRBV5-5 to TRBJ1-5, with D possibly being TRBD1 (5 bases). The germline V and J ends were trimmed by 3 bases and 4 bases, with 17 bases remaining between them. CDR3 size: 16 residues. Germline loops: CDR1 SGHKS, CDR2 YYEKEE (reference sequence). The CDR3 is CASSWGVGGKNQPQHF. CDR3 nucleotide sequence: TGTGCCAGCAGCTGGGGGGTCGGGGGTAAAAATCAGCCCCAGCATTTT.

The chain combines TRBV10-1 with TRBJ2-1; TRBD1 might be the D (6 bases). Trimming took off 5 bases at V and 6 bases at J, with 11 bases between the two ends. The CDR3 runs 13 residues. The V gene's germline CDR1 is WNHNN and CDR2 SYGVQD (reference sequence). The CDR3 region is CASSPQGRNEQFF. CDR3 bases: TGCGCCAGCAGTCCACAGGGCCGCAATGAGCAGTTCTTC.

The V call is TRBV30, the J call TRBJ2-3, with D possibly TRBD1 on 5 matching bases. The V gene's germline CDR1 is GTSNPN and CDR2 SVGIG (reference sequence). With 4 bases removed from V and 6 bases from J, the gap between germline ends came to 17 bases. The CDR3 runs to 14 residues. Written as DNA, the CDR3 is TGTGCCTGGAACGGACAAAATTTCGGCGATACGCAGTATTTT. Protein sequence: CAWNGQNFGDTQYF.

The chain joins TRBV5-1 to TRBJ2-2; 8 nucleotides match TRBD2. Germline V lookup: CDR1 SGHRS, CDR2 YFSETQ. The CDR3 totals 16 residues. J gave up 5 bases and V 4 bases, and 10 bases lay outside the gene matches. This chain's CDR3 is CASSILAAGGTGELFF. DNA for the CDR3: TGCGCCAGCAGCATACTAGCGGCTGGAGGTACCGGGGAGCTGTTTTTT.

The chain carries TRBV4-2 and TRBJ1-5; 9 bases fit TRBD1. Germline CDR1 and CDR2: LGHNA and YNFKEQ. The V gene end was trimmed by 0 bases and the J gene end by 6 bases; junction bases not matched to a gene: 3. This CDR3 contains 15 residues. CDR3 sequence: CASSQEDRGGQPQHF. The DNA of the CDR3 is TGTGCCAGCAGCCAAGAGGACAGGGGAGGTCAGCCCCAGCATTTT.

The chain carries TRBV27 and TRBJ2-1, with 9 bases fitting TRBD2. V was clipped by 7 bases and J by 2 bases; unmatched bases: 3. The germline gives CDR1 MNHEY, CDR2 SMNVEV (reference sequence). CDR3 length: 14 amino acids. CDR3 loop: CASTAGGAYNEQFF. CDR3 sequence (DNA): TGTGCCAGCACCGCGGGGGGGGCCTACAATGAGCAGTTCTTC.

CDR3 loop: CASSSGTSPDTQYF. As DNA, the CDR3 is TGTGCCAGCAGCTCGGGGACTAGCCCAGATACGCAGTATTTT. The V call is TRBV7-2, the J call TRBJ2-3; 9 nucleotides match TRBD2. Germline V gene data show CDR1 as SGHTA and CDR2 as FQGNSA. V shed 4 bases, J shed 4 bases, and the junction held 3 bases outside the gene matches. There are 14 residues in the CDR3. The whole variable domain, remainder taken from reference TRBV7-2 and TRBJ2-3, is GAGVSQSPSNKVTEKGKDVELRCDPISGHTALYWYRQSLGQGLEFLIYFQGNSAPDKSGLPSDRFSAERTGGSVSTLTIQRTQQEDSAVYLCASSSGTSPDTQYFGPGTRLTVL.

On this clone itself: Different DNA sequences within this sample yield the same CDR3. The chain's CDR3 is CAISERDRGVYEQYF. CDR3 sequence (DNA): TGTGCCATCAGTGAACGGGACAGGGGGGTTTACGAGCAGTACTTC. V gene TRBV10-3 combines with J gene TRBJ2-7; 11 bases map to TRBD1. V dropped 3 bases and J dropped 4; count of bases not matched to a gene: 5. This CDR3 is 15 amino acids long. The germline CDR1 and CDR2 sequences are ENHRY and SYGVKD.